The present TCR beta chain was sequenced within a study of control samples from healthy donors and cancer patients. V was trimmed by 0 bases and J by 2 bases, leaving 14 bases between them. The germline gives CDR1 SQVTM, CDR2 ANQGSEA. The CDR3 consists of 16 residues. TCRdb's table, derived via immunoSEQ multiplex PCR, lists solely in-frame clones and lacks some. The sample lists fewer than 200,000 clones; almost 90% were seen once. This TCR was recovered from a woman in her thirties in good health. V gene TRBV29-1 combines with J gene TRBJ2-1; D may be TRBD1 (6 bases). Sequences were obtained from blood. In nucleotides, the CDR3 is TGCAGCGTTGAAGATCGCGGCAGGGGCCCCTACAATGAGCAGTTCTTC. This codes for CSVEDRGRGPYNEQFF.